This T cell receptor beta chain appears in the sequencing data of a study of memory CD8 T cells in hepatitis C reinfection. The sample's time point: pre-reinfection, 55 to 20 weeks before reinfection detection. No in vitro expansion preceded TCR sequencing of the sorted cells. The table came from immunoSEQ multiplex PCR; TCRdb's copy has only in-frame clones and leaves some out. This sample has over 45,000 clones; roughly 86% occur once, and the top ten carry approximately 1%. Specimen: naive CD8+ T cells sorted from blood. The source is a man younger than 35 with hepatitis C virus infection.

CDR3 nucleotide sequence: TGTGCCAGTAGTATGGGGCTAGCGGGGCCGGAGCAGTTCTTC. This gives the protein CASSMGLAGPEQFF. V and J are TRBV19 and TRBJ2-1; the match to TRBD2 covers 9 bases. Germline assignment: CDR1 LNHDA and CDR2 SQIVND (reference sequence). Trimming removed 3 bases from V and 10 bases from J; junction bases left unmatched: 7. This CDR3 region has 14 residues.